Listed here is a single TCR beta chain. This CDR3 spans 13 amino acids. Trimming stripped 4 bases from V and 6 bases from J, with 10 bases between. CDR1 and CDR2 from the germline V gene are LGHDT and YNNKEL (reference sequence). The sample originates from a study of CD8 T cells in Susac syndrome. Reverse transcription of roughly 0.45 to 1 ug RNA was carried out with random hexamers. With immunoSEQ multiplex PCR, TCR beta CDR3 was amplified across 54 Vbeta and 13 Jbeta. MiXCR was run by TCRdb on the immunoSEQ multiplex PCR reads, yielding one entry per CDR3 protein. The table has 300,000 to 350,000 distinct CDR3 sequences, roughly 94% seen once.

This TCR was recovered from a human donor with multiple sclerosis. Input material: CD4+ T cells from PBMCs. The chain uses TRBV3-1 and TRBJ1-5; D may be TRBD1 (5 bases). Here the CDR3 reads CASSPARGQPQHF. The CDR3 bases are TGTGCCAGCAGCCCGGCGAGGGGTCAGCCCCAGCATTTT.